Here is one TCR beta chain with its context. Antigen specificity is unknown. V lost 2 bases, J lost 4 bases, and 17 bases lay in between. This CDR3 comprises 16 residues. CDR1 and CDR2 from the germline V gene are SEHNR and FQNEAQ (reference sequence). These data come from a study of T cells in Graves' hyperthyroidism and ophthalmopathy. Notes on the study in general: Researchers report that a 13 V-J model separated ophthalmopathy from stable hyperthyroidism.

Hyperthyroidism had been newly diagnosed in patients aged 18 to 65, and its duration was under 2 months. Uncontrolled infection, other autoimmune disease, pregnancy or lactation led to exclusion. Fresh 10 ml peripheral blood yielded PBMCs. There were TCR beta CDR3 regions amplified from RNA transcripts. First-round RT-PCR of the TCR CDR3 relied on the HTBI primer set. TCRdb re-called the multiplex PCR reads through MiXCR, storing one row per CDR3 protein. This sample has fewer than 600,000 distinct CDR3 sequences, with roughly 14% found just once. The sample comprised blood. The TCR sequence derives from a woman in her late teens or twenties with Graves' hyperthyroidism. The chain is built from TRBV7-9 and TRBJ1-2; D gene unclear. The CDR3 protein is CASSLTPLAPRYGYTF. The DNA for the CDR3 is TGTGCCAGCAGCTTAACCCCCCTCGCCCCACGCTATGGCTACACCTTC.